This T cell receptor beta chain came from a study of blood T cells in healthy people across ages. Study-wide results and caveats: Long-lived donors exceeded aged donors in naive CD4+ cells and diversity.

A J-beta primer mix and a sample-barcoded 5' primer were used in a second PCR of roughly 6 to 11 cycles. All cDNA molecules were each tagged by a template-switch adaptor with 12 random nucleotides. TCRdb passed the 5' RACE reads through MiXCR, listing each CDR3 protein once. The table includes roughly 730,000 distinct CDR3 sequences, more than 55% detected once. With regard to this clonotype: The target antigen is unknown.

Trimming left V 5 bases short and J 4 bases short, with 26 bases between. The germline V gene encodes CDR1 SGHRS and CDR2 YFSETQ. This CDR3 has 18 residues. The sequenced material came from blood. The rearrangement links TRBV5-1 to TRBJ2-3, with a possible D match to TRBD2 (7 bases). This clonotype was obtained from a man between 35 and 55 years old in good health. CDR3 sequence: CASRERGGDPIVADTQYF. The DNA for the CDR3 is TGCGCCAGCAGGGAGAGAGGGGGGGACCCCATCGTCGCAGATACGCAGTATTTT.